The clone carrying this T cell receptor (beta chain) has more than one count but fewer than ten. Its specificity is unknown. Expressed TCRB transcripts were sequenced, since all the RNA that had been isolated was reverse transcribed. The data were produced by immunoSEQ multiplex PCR, yet TCRdb's version contains in-frame clones alone and is incomplete. The sample consists of 93,000 or so clones, roughly 28% of them appearing once. Trimming took 2 bases from V and 1 from J, leaving 10 bases between them. The CDR3 has 15 amino acids. The germline V gene has CDR1 SGDLS and CDR2 YYNGEE. The data were taken from a study of beta chain features in type 1 diabetes. General study findings and limits: Patients with Type 1 diabetes showed moderately but significantly shorter TCRB CDR3s in all four CD4+ subsets.

The TCR sequence derives from a woman younger than 35 with type 1 diabetes. The genes are TRBV9 and TRBJ2-4, with D perhaps matching TRBD2 (5 bases). Sequenced sample: central memory CD4+ T cells from blood. CDR3 protein: CASSVEDSAKNIQYF. The CDR3 DNA reads as TGTGCCAGCAGCGTGGAGGATTCTGCCAAAAACATTCAGTACTTC.